The 20 T cell receptor beta chains below were found in one sample sequenced in a study of blood T cell repertoires in COVID-19. The table came from immunoSEQ multiplex PCR; TCRdb's copy has only in-frame clones and leaves some out. Among approximately 300,000 clones listed, more than 75% were seen once. The specimen was peripheral blood. These receptors were obtained from a man in his fifties or sixties with active or convalescent COVID-19.

The chain recombines TRBV30 with TRBJ1-4; D may be TRBD1 (6 bases). CDR1 is GTSNPN, CDR2 SVGIG, per germline (reference sequence). Trimming left V 1 base short and J 7 bases short, with 22 bases between. There are 17 residues in the CDR3. The CDR3 loop reads CAWSGTGIGNFGEKLFF. As DNA, the CDR3 is TGTGCCTGGAGTGGAACAGGGATAGGCAACTTCGGTGAAAAACTGTTTTTT.

The chain employs TRBV5-4 and TRBJ2-5, with D possibly matching TRBD2 (5 bases). The V and J ends lost 2 bases and 5 bases respectively, with 13 bases between them. CDR1 and CDR2 (germline): SGHNT, YYREEE (reference sequence). The length of the CDR3 is 14 residues. The CDR3 DNA is TGTGCCAGCAGCTTAAAAGCGCGGGTGGAGACCCAGTACTTC. It encodes CASSLKARVETQYF. The entire variable domain, with the rest obtained from reference TRBV5-4 and TRBJ2-5, is as follows: ETGVTQSPTHLIKTRGQQVTLRCSSQSGHNTVSWYQQALGQGPQFIFQYYREEENGRGNFPPRFSGLQFPNYSSELNVNALELDDSALYLCASSLKARVETQYFGPGTRLLVL.

This rearrangement joins TRBV6-5 to TRBJ1-6; D is unclear. The V end was cut by 2 bases, the J end by 8 bases, with 13 bases between. The CDR3 consists of 15 residues. Germline CDR1 and CDR2: MNHEY and SVGAGI. For the CDR3, the DNA is TGTGCCAGCAGTTACGCCAGACTCTCCGATTCACCCCTCCACTTT. Protein: CASSYARLSDSPLHF.

The gene calls are TRBV5-6 and TRBJ1-2; D is undetermined. CDR1 and CDR2 from the germline V gene are SGHDT and YYEEEE. The CDR3 sequence is 17 residues long. Trimming removed 0 bases from V and 1 base from J, with 16 bases in between. CDR3 bases: TGTGCCAGCAGCTTGGGAGTACGAAAACTTATTAACTATGGCTACACCTTC. As protein: CASSLGVRKLINYGYTF.

This clone was observed a few times. The same CDR3 is also encoded by other DNA sequences in this sample. The rearrangement uses TRBV5-1 and TRBJ1-1; D perhaps matches TRBD1 (5 bases). CDR1 and CDR2 (germline): SGHRS, YFSETQ. V lost 1 base and J lost 0, with 7 bases in between. This CDR3 is built from 14 residues. The CDR3: CASSLSGMNTEAFF. In DNA, the CDR3 is TGCGCCAGCAGCTTGTCAGGGATGAACACTGAAGCTTTCTTT.

CDR3 DNA sequence: TGTGCCACCAGCAGACAGGGGCCTTCCTGGGGCTACACCTTC. Translation gives CATSRQGPSWGYTF. V usage is TRBV15 and J usage is TRBJ1-2; D may be TRBD1 (6 bases). Trimming cost V 2 bases and J 8 bases, with 15 bases left between them. The CDR3 is 14 residues long. Germline CDR1 reads LNHNV; CDR2 reads YYDKDF (reference sequence).

This clone was detected once. This rearrangement joins TRBV7-6 to TRBJ2-7; the D gene is possibly TRBD2 (6 bases). In germline, CDR1 is SGHVS, CDR2 FNYEAQ. V was shortened by 5 bases and J by 1 base, with 12 bases between the two germline ends. CDR3 length: 14 residues. CDR3: CASSPEGGSYEQYF. The CDR3 DNA is TGTGCCAGCAGCCCAGAAGGAGGGTCCTACGAGCAGTACTTC. The full variable domain, rest sourced from reference TRBV7-6 and TRBJ2-7, is GAGVSQSPRYKVTKRGQDVALRCDPISGHVSLYWYRQALGQGPEFLTYFNYEAQQDKSGLPNDRFSAERPEGSISTLTIQRTEQRDSAMYRCASSPEGGSYEQYFGPGTRLTVT.

The chain recombines TRBV9 with TRBJ1-1; TRBD1 is a possible D gene (6 bases). V was pared by 4 bases and J by 11 bases, with 27 bases between. The CDR3 loop spans 16 amino acids. Germline V gene sequence: CDR1 SGDLS, CDR2 YYNGEE. This CDR3 is CASSSRKGRDYTGAFF. The CDR3 DNA reads as TGTGCCAGCAGCTCCCGAAAAGGACGGGACTACACAGGGGCTTTCTTT.

The J gene is TRBJ1-5, the V gene TRBV7-2, with D perhaps matching TRBD1 (5 bases). V lost 3 bases to trimming and J lost 5 bases, with 11 bases between them. Germline loops: CDR1 SGHTA, CDR2 FQGNSA. The CDR3 consists of 14 residues. As DNA, the CDR3 is TGTGCCAGCAGCTTGGGCAGGGCGGATCAGCCCCAGCATTTT. Its translation is CASSLGRADQPQHF.

J is TRBJ2-5 and V is TRBV18, with TRBD2 matching 13 bases. The V and J ends lost 6 bases and 5 bases, in that order; junction bases with no gene match: 3. This CDR3 has 14 residues. Germline values: CDR1 KGHSH, CDR2 LQKENI. As DNA, the CDR3 is TGTGCCAGCTCGCGGACTAGCGGGAGCGAGACCCAGTACTTC. Protein sequence: CASSRTSGSETQYF.

The CDR3 sequence: CASSQDLQLQGDTEAFF. The CDR3 DNA reads TGCGCCAGCAGCCAAGATCTCCAACTACAGGGGGACACTGAAGCTTTCTTT. The V and J genes are TRBV4-3 and TRBJ1-1; TRBD1 agrees at 8 bases. J was trimmed by 3 bases and V by 0 bases; bases with no gene match: 9. The germline V gene has CDR1 LGHNA and CDR2 YSLEER. CDR3 size: 17 residues.

V is TRBV3-1 (or the pseudogene TRBV3-2) and J is TRBJ1-2, with TRBD1 matching 7 bases. CDR3 length: 17 residues. Germline CDR1 reads LGHDT; CDR2 reads YNNKEL (reference sequence). Germline trimming cut 1 base from V and 4 bases from J; bases unmatched to any gene: 12. In nucleotides, the CDR3 is TGTGCCAGCAGCCAAGGGGTAGGAGCAGGGGGTGGCTATGGCTACACCTTC. Residues: CASSQGVGAGGGYGYTF.

The rearrangement uses TRBV5-1 and TRBJ2-5; 10 positions match TRBD1. The germline gives CDR1 SGHRS, CDR2 YFSETQ. Trimming took 4 bases from V and 4 from J; bases not matched to a gene: 4. The CDR3 has 14 residues. CDR3 coding DNA: TGCGCCAGCAGCGAGACAGGGGGCGCAGAGACCCAGTACTTC. It translates to CASSETGGAETQYF.

V is TRBV9 and J is TRBJ2-1; D gene uncertain. The CDR3 is 13 amino acids. Germline V gives CDR1 SGDLS, CDR2 YYNGEE. Trimming shortened V by 0 bases and J by 7 bases, and 8 bases separated the two germline ends. CDR3 in amino acids: CASSVATQNEQFF. The CDR3 DNA reads TGTGCCAGCAGCGTAGCGACTCAAAATGAGCAGTTCTTC.

The chain is built from TRBV4-1 and TRBJ1-5, with 9 bases that match TRBD1. Germline CDR1 reads MGHRA; CDR2 reads YSYEKL. J lost 3 bases, V lost 0 bases, and 6 bases had no gene match. The CDR3 sequence is 17 residues long. CDR3 region: CASSQDLGQGLNQPQHF. The CDR3 DNA is TGCGCCAGCAGCCAAGATCTGGGACAGGGACTCAATCAGCCCCAGCATTTT.

The rearrangement joins TRBV5-4 to TRBJ1-4, with 7 nucleotides matching TRBD1. After removal of 1 base from V and 5 bases from J, the junction contained 5 bases not matched to a gene. Looked up from germline, CDR1 is SGHNT and CDR2 is YYREEE (reference sequence). The CDR3 is 15 residues long. CDR3 in amino acids: CASSLKDRNNEKLFF. For the CDR3, the DNA is TGTGCCAGCAGCTTGAAGGACAGGAACAATGAAAAACTGTTTTTT.

As concerns this clone: Other nucleotide sequences from this sample produce the same CDR3. The V call is TRBV28, the J call TRBJ1-1, with D tentatively TRBD1 (5 bases). V lost 6 bases to trimming and J lost 1 base, with 15 bases between them. Germline CDR1 MDHEN, CDR2 SYDVKM. The CDR3 extends over 15 amino acids. Written as DNA, the CDR3 is TGTGCCAGCAGCCGCGCCGGGGGAGGGAACACTGAAGCTTTCTTT. Translated, it gives CASSRAGGGNTEAFF.

This clone has just a few counts. The chain recombines TRBV19 with TRBJ2-1; 8 positions agree with TRBD2. V gave up 10 bases and J gave up 6 bases; unmatched junction bases: 11. CDR3 length: 14 residues. Germline V lookup: CDR1 LNHDA, CDR2 SQIVND (reference sequence). This CDR3 is CATREGLVGNEQFF. As DNA, the CDR3 is TGTGCCACCCGGGAGGGACTAGTGGGCAATGAGCAGTTCTTC.

The gene calls are TRBV7-3 and TRBJ1-1; 7 bases agree with TRBD1. Germline assignment: CDR1 SGHTA and CDR2 FQGTGA. This CDR3 comprises 13 residues. Losses at the gene ends were 4 bases for V and 10 bases for J; bases not matched to a gene: 9. CDR3 loop: CASSSYRGQRAFF. DNA of the CDR3: TGTGCCAGCAGCTCTTACAGGGGCCAAAGAGCTTTCTTT. Filled out from reference TRBV7-3 and TRBJ1-1, the complete variable domain reads GAGVSQTPSNKVTEKGKYVELRCDPISGHTALYWYRQSLGQGPEFLIYFQGTGAADDSGLPNDRFFAVRPEGSVSTLKIQRTERGDSAVYLCASSSYRGQRAFFGQGTRLTVV.

V is TRBV19 and J is TRBJ2-7; 11 nucleotides agree with TRBD2. CDR1 LNHDA and CDR2 SQIVND come from the germline V gene (reference sequence). Trimming at V came to 4 bases and at J to 6 bases, leaving 8 bases not matched to a gene. This CDR3 comprises 15 residues. This CDR3 reads CASSSLAGGSGEQYF. CDR3 bases: TGTGCCAGTAGTAGTCTAGCGGGAGGTTCTGGCGAGCAGTACTTC.